This T cell receptor (beta chain) was identified in a study of CD8 T cells in Susac syndrome. In the study overall: Within the sequenced group of Susac syndrome patients, over five showed active disease and about eight were in remission.

Random hexamers were used to reverse transcribe an amount of roughly 0.45 to 1 ug RNA. Each CDR3 protein gets one entry after TCRdb re-called the immunoSEQ multiplex PCR reads with MiXCR. In the table there are about 140,000 distinct CDR3 sequences, 95% of which are singletons. Bulk CD8+ and CD4+ cells came from magnetic negative isolation; CD8+ TEMRA by FACS. CDR3 size: 11 residues. The germline V and J ends were trimmed by 6 bases and 4 bases, with 8 bases remaining between them. Germline CDR1 is SQVTM and CDR2 is ANQGSEA. Sequencing was done on a sample of CD4+ T cells from PBMCs. The V gene is TRBV29-1, the J gene TRBJ2-3; D gene unclear. The source of this sequence is a human donor with Susac syndrome. CDR3 bases: TGCAGCGTAGATGGGGCAGATACGCAGTATTTT. Encoded protein: CSVDGADTQYF.